This TCR beta chain originates from a study of T-cell reconstitution after alpha-beta-depleted transplantation in children. Germline CDR1 reads SGHTA; CDR2 reads FQGTGA. CDR3 length equals 16 residues. V lost 5 bases and J 7 bases, leaving 21 bases between the germline ends. During its preparation, the TCRbeta library received unique molecular identifiers. TCRdb called the PCR reads again in MiXCR, with one record for every CDR3 protein. Of roughly 790,000 distinct CDR3 sequences in the sample, 15% to 20% are singletons; the top ten hold approximately 5%. This clonotype has at least ten counts. The source material was PBMCs, mostly from graft donor cells, sampled 360 days after TCRalphabeta/CD19-depleted stem cell transplant. The J gene is TRBJ2-1, the V gene TRBV7-3; possibly TRBD2 for D (6 bases). The receptor comes from a male patient younger than 18 who had a stem cell transplant for acute lymphoblastic leukemia, so the T cells may come from the graft donor. CDR3 sequence reads: CASSPNPGLLVNEQFF. In nucleotides, the CDR3 is TGTGCCAGCAGCCCAAACCCGGGACTTCTGGTTAATGAGCAGTTCTTC.